This entry features one TCR beta chain sequence. The sample is drawn from a study of blood T cell repertoires in COVID-19. The CDR3 covers 17 residues. After removal of 2 bases from V and 4 bases from J, the junction contained 9 bases not matched to a gene. Germline values: CDR1 SGHRS, CDR2 YFSETQ. TCRdb keeps only in-frame clones here, not all; method: immunoSEQ multiplex PCR. The repertoire holds fewer than 95,000 clones, with around 90% as singletons. The specimen was peripheral blood. This TCR came from an elderly woman with acute or convalescent COVID-19. V and J are TRBV5-1 and TRBJ2-3, with TRBD2 identical over 11 bases. The CDR3 protein is CASSLPIAGGLADTQYF. CDR3 in DNA: TGCGCCAGCAGCTTACCCATAGCGGGGGGGCTTGCAGATACGCAGTATTTT. The whole variable domain, filled in from reference TRBV5-1 and TRBJ2-3, reads KAGVTQTPRYLIKTRGQQVTLSCSPISGHRSVSWYQQTPGQGLQFLFEYFSETQRNKGNFPGRFSGRQFSNSRSEMNVSTLELGDSALYLCASSLPIAGGLADTQYFGPGTRLTVL.